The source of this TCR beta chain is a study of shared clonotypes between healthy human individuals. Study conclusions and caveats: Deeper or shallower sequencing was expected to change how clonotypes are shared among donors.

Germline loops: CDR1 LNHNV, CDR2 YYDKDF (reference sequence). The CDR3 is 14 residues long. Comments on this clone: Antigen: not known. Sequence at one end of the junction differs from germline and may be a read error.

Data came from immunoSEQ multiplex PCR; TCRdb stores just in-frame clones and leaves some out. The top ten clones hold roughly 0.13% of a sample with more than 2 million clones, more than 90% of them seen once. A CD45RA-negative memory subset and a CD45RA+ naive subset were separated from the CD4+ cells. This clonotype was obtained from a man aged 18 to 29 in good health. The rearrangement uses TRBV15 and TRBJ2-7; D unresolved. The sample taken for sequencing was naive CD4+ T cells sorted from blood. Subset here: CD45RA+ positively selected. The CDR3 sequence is CATSSPSTVLKQYF. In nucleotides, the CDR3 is TGTGCCACCAGCAGTCCTTCAACTGTTTTGAAGCAGTACTTT.